This passage covers 27 T cell receptor beta chains from one sample sequenced in a study of T cells in Graves' hyperthyroidism and ophthalmopathy. Amplified TCR beta CDR3 regions came from RNA transcripts. First-round RT-PCR of the TCR CDR3 relied on the HTBI primer set. TCRdb re-analysed the multiplex PCR reads in MiXCR, keeping a single row per CDR3 protein. This sample yields over 500,000 distinct CDR3 sequences, of which 15% to 20% are seen a single time; approximately 16% belongs to the top ten. The specimen was blood. Receptors originate from a woman aged 18-29 years with Graves' ophthalmopathy.

This clonotype was counted only a few times. V gene TRBV5-1 combines with J gene TRBJ1-2, with D possibly matching TRBD1 (5 bases). This CDR3 region has 14 residues. Trimming took off 4 bases at V and 8 bases at J, with 18 bases between the two ends. Per germline, CDR1 SGHRS and CDR2 YFSETQ. The CDR3 sequence: CASSGGTGAEGYTF. CDR3 DNA: TGCGCCAGCAGCGGCGGGACCGGGGCAGAGGGCTACACCTTC.

This clonotype appeared many times. This chain connects TRBV3-1 to TRBJ1-1, with TRBD1 matching 8 bases. Germline CDR1 and CDR2: LGHDT and YNNKEL (reference sequence). With 2 bases clipped from V and 4 bases from J, the junction kept 12 bases outside the gene matches. The CDR3 consists of 17 residues. The CDR3 sequence is CASSQPTGRGRTTEAFF. DNA for the CDR3: TGTGCCAGCAGCCAACCCACGGGCAGGGGGCGGACCACTGAAGCTTTCTTT.

This clonotype was seen more than once but under ten times. This rearrangement joins TRBV12-3 or TRBV12-4 to TRBJ1-5, with D maybe TRBD1 (6 bases). The CDR3 is 21 residues long. With 5 bases removed from V and 3 bases from J, the gap between germline ends came to 32 bases. CDR3 residues: CASSHTSISPGTGFFNQPQHF. The DNA of the CDR3 is TGTGCCAGCAGTCATACCAGCATCTCGCCCGGCACAGGGTTTTTCAATCAGCCCCAGCATTTT.

The V call is TRBV27, the J call TRBJ2-1, with 12 bases aligning to TRBD2. This CDR3 spans 15 amino acids. V dropped 7 bases and J dropped 8; count of bases not matched to a gene: 9. Germline CDR1 MNHEY, CDR2 SMNVEV (reference sequence). The DNA for the CDR3 is TGTGCCAGCACTTGGACTAGCGGGAATAGTTATGAGCAGTTCTTC. This encodes CASTWTSGNSYEQFF.

The chain uses TRBV6-4 and TRBJ1-4; D unclear. Germline lookup yields CDR1 MRHNA and CDR2 SNTAGT. The CDR3 runs 14 residues. V lost 6 bases to trimming and J lost 6 bases, with 14 bases between them. The CDR3 DNA is TGTGCCAGCAGCCAAGAAAGGGTCCATGAAAAACTGTTTTTT. This codes for CASSQERVHEKLFF.

V is TRBV4-1 and J is TRBJ1-4; 9 nucleotides match TRBD1. This CDR3 comprises 17 residues. Germline CDR1 is MGHRA and CDR2 is YSYEKL. J gave up 8 bases and V 0 bases, and 10 bases lay outside the gene matches. CDR3 sequence reads: CASSQDLTGQGDEKLFF. CDR3 nucleotides: TGCGCCAGCAGCCAAGATCTTACGGGACAGGGAGACGAAAAACTGTTTTTT.

The rearrangement uses TRBV12-3 or TRBV12-4 and TRBJ1-2; 9 bases are a match to TRBD1. The CDR3 spans 17 residues. V shed 5 bases and J 5 bases; nucleotides not matched to a gene: 15. CDR3 protein: CASSPWTGEGSSYGYTF. CDR3 sequence (DNA): TGTGCCAGCAGTCCTTGGACAGGGGAAGGATCTTCGTATGGCTACACCTTC.

The chain joins TRBV6-2 or TRBV6-3 to TRBJ1-1; 7 bases match TRBD1. The ends lost 0 bases at V and 7 bases at J; junction bases unmatched: 2. The CDR3 runs to 13 residues. Germline CDR1 and CDR2: MNHEY and SVGEGT. CDR3 loop: CASSYSRTGEAFF. The CDR3 DNA reads TGTGCCAGCAGTTACTCTCGGACAGGTGAAGCTTTCTTT.

This clonotype was observed many times. J is TRBJ1-2 and V is TRBV7-2; TRBD1 might be the D (5 bases). V was cut by 3 bases and J by 3 bases, with 11 bases left in between. The CDR3 has 14 residues. Germline V lookup: CDR1 SGHTA, CDR2 FQGNSA. The CDR3 region is CASSFPGHHYGYTF. For the CDR3, the DNA is TGTGCCAGCAGCTTCCCTGGACACCACTATGGCTACACCTTC.

V is TRBV10-3 and J is TRBJ2-3; D may be TRBD1 (6 bases). This CDR3 region has 15 residues. With 3 bases removed from V and 4 bases from J, the gap between germline ends came to 14 bases. Germline V gene data show CDR1 as ENHRY and CDR2 as SYGVKD. The CDR3 DNA is TGTGCCATCAGTGATCCGCCAGGGGAAGCAGATACGCAGTATTTT. It translates to CAISDPPGEADTQYF.

CDR3 region: CASSVGGGANVLTF. DNA for the CDR3: TGTGCCAGCAGCGTAGGAGGAGGGGCCAACGTCCTGACTTTC. The rearrangement links TRBV9 to TRBJ2-6; D is unresolved. The germline gives CDR1 SGDLS, CDR2 YYNGEE. The CDR3 has 14 amino acids. V gave up 0 bases and J gave up 4 bases, with 5 bases separating them.

The chain links TRBV27 to TRBJ1-1; possibly TRBD1 for D (6 bases). The V gene's germline CDR1 is MNHEY and CDR2 SMNVEV (reference sequence). The CDR3 is 15 residues long. Trimming left V 2 bases short and J 6 bases short, with 16 bases between. The chain's CDR3 is CASSLMPGARPEAFF. The DNA for the CDR3 is TGTGCCAGCAGTTTAATGCCGGGGGCACGCCCTGAAGCTTTCTTT.

This clonotype was recorded many times. The chain couples TRBV30 to TRBJ1-1, with 7 bases lining up with TRBD1. The trim removed 7 bases at V and 0 bases at J, leaving 5 bases unmatched. This CDR3 comprises 13 residues. The V gene's germline CDR1 is GTSNPN and CDR2 SVGIG (reference sequence). CDR3 sequence: CASRTGLNTEAFF. Here the CDR3 DNA reads TGTGCCTCGAGGACAGGATTGAACACTGAAGCTTTCTTT.

This clonotype was found many times. The chain links TRBV7-9 to TRBJ2-1; TRBD1 matches at 9 bases. Looked up from germline, CDR1 is SEHNR and CDR2 is FQNEAQ (reference sequence). The CDR3 runs 15 residues. With 4 bases clipped from V and 6 bases from J, the junction kept 7 bases outside the gene matches. In nucleotides, the CDR3 is TGTGCCAGCAGCTCCCGGACAGGGGCAGGCAATGAGCAGTTCTTC. It yields the protein CASSSRTGAGNEQFF.

This clonotype was detected once. The J gene is TRBJ2-1, the V gene TRBV20-1; 12 bases line up with TRBD2. Trimming cost V 3 bases and J 9 bases; bases outside gene matches: 9. Germline lookup yields CDR1 DFQATT and CDR2 SNEGSKA (reference sequence). CDR3 size: 15 residues. The CDR3 DNA reads TGCAGTGCTAGGAGATCTAGCGGGAGGGCAGGTGAGCAGTTCTTC. Translated: CSARRSSGRAGEQFF.

This clonotype has more than one count but fewer than ten. The genes are TRBV19 and TRBJ1-1; D remains ambiguous. CDR1 and CDR2 (germline): LNHDA, SQIVND (reference sequence). V was clipped by 2 bases and J by 1 base, with 8 bases between them. The CDR3 runs to 14 residues. CDR3 sequence (DNA): TGTGCCAGTAGTATATGGGGATCGAACACTGAAGCTTTCTTT. As protein: CASSIWGSNTEAFF.

V usage is TRBV6-1 and J usage is TRBJ2-1; the D gene is possibly TRBD1 (5 bases). Germline V gene data show CDR1 as MNHNS and CDR2 as SASEGT. This CDR3 has 14 residues. V dropped 3 bases and J dropped 2 bases, with 8 bases sitting between them. The CDR3 region has the DNA TGTGCCAGCAGTGAGACAGCCCCCTACAATGAGCAGTTCTTC. Translating gives CASSETAPYNEQFF.

This clonotype was observed a few times. The chain carries TRBV24-1 and TRBJ1-5; 7 bases match TRBD1. In germline, CDR1 is KGHDR, CDR2 SFDVKD. The CDR3 consists of 15 residues. V lost 3 bases and J lost 7; bases outside the gene matches: 8. The CDR3 DNA reads TGTGCCACCAGTGATCACGAGAACAGGGGCCAGCCCCAGCATTTT. Translating it yields CATSDHENRGQPQHF.

The chain has TRBV9 and TRBJ1-2; the D is unclear. Deletions cut 5 bases from V and 0 bases from J, with 14 bases between. This CDR3 is built from 15 residues. Germline V CDR1 and CDR2: SGDLS, YYNGEE. The DNA for the CDR3 is TGTGCCAGCAGTGGGGATGACATACCTAACTATGGCTACACCTTC. Its protein product is CASSGDDIPNYGYTF.

In its sample, this clonotype was seen many times. The chain is built from TRBV27 and TRBJ2-7; D is undetermined. Germline CDR1 reads MNHEY; CDR2 reads SMNVEV (reference sequence). The germline V and J ends were trimmed by 6 bases and 0 bases, with 15 bases remaining between them. The CDR3 extends over 15 amino acids. CDR3 sequence reads: CASSSPGASSYEQYF. In nucleotides, the CDR3 is TGTGCCAGCAGCTCACCTGGCGCCTCCTCCTACGAGCAGTACTTC.

This clonotype has a count of ten or more. V is TRBV28 and J is TRBJ2-3; the match to TRBD1 covers 8 bases. V lost 3 bases to trimming and J lost 0 bases; unmatched junction nucleotides: 8. In germline, CDR1 is MDHEN, CDR2 SYDVKM. This CDR3 has 17 amino acids. CDR3 sequence: CASSFSPRTGSTDTQYF. CDR3 sequence (DNA): TGTGCCAGCAGTTTCTCCCCCCGGACAGGGAGCACAGATACGCAGTATTTT. The complete variable domain, with remaining parts taken from reference TRBV28 and TRBJ2-3, reads DVKVTQSSRYLVKRTGEKVFLECVQDMDHENMFWYRQDPGLGLRLIYFSYDVKMKEKGDIPEGYSVSREKKERFSLILESASTNQTSMYLCASSFSPRTGSTDTQYFGPGTRLTVL.

There are many counts of this clonotype. The DNA for the CDR3 is TGTGCCAGCAGCTTGGACAGTCGGAGCTCCTACGAGCAGTACTTC. Translation gives CASSLDSRSSYEQYF. V usage is TRBV7-3 and J usage is TRBJ2-7; D possibly corresponds to TRBD1 (6 bases). V lost 3 bases, J lost 0 bases, and 12 bases lay in between. CDR1 and CDR2 (germline): SGHTA, FQGTGA. The length of the CDR3 is 15 residues.

The sample holds many counts of this clonotype. V and J are TRBV12-3 or TRBV12-4 and TRBJ1-3, with TRBD1 matching over 7 bases. V shed 6 bases and J 1 base; nucleotides not matched to a gene: 3. The CDR3 has 14 amino acids. The CDR3 nucleotides read TGTGCCAGCAGCCCGACAGGGTCTGGAAACACCATATATTTT. Translation: CASSPTGSGNTIYF.

The chain couples TRBV5-1 to TRBJ2-5, with D possibly matching TRBD2 (5 bases). Trimming removed 4 bases from V and 2 bases from J, with 15 bases in between. Germline V gives CDR1 SGHRS, CDR2 YFSETQ. The CDR3 covers 15 residues. The CDR3 reads CASSLTEGGQETQYF. The CDR3 region has the DNA TGCGCCAGCAGCCTGACCGAGGGTGGGCAAGAGACCCAGTACTTC. The whole variable domain, remainder taken from reference TRBV5-1 and TRBJ2-5, is KAGVTQTPRYLIKTRGQQVTLSCSPISGHRSVSWYQQTPGQGLQFLFEYFSETQRNKGNFPGRFSGRQFSNSRSEMNVSTLELGDSALYLCASSLTEGGQETQYFGPGTRLLVL.

This clonotype was seen at least ten times. The chain recombines TRBV20-1 with TRBJ2-3, with 13 bases fitting TRBD2. The CDR3 loop spans 15 amino acids. Germline CDR1 reads DFQATT; CDR2 reads SNEGSKA (reference sequence). The CDR3 bases are TGCAGCACCGAAGGACTAGCGGGGGCCACAGATACGCAGTATTTT. It is translated as CSTEGLAGATDTQYF.

The chain employs TRBV10-3 and TRBJ2-1; D possibly uses TRBD1 or TRBD2 (5 bases each). V lost 2 bases, J lost 9 bases, and 11 bases lay in between. CDR1 ENHRY and CDR2 SYGVKD come from the germline V gene. The CDR3 runs to 13 residues. CDR3 sequence: CAISEGGQGEQFF. As DNA, the CDR3 is TGTGCCATCAGTGAGGGGGGTCAGGGTGAGCAGTTCTTC.

This clonotype was seen at least ten times. The chain recombines TRBV28 with TRBJ1-2; possible D gene TRBD1, 5 bases. Trimming took 2 bases from V and 7 from J, leaving 11 bases between them. CDR1 and CDR2 from the germline V gene are MDHEN and SYDVKM. The CDR3 sequence is 13 residues long. The DNA of the CDR3 is TGTGCCAGCAGTTTAGCGGGGGTTGGTGGCTACACCTTC. It translates to CASSLAGVGGYTF.